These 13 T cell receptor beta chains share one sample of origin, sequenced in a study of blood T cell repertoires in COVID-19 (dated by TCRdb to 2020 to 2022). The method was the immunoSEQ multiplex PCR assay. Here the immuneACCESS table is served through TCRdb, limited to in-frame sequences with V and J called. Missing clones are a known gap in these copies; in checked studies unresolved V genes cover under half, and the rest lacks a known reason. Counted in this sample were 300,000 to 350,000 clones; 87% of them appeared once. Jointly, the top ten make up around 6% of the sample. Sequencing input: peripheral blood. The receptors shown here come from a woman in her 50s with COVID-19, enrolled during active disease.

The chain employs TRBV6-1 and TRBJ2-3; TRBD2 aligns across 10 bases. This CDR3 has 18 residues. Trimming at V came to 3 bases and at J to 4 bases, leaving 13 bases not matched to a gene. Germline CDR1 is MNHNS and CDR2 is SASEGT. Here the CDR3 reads CASSEVLSSGSVPDTQYF. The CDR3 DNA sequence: TGTGCCAGCAGTGAGGTTTTGTCTAGCGGGAGCGTTCCAGATACGCAGTATTTT.

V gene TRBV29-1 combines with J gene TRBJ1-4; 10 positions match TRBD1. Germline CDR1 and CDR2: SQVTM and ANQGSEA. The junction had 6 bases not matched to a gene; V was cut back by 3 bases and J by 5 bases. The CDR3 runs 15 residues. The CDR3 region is CSVDIWGQGNEKLFF. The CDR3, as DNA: TGCAGCGTTGATATTTGGGGACAGGGGAATGAAAAACTGTTTTTT.

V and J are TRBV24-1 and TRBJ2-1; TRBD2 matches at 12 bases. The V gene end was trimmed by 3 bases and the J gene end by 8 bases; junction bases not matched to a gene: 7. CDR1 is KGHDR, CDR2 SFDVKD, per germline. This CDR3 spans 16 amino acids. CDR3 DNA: TGTGCCACCAGTGATACGACTAGCGGGAGTATGTATGAGCAGTTCTTC. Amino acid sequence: CATSDTTSGSMYEQFF.

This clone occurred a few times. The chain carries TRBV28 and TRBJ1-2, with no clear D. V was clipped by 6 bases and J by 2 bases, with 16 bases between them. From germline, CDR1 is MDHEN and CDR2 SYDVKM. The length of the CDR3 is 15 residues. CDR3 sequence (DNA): TGTGCCAGCAGCTCTACCGGGGAAGGCAACTATGGCTACACCTTC. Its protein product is CASSSTGEGNYGYTF.

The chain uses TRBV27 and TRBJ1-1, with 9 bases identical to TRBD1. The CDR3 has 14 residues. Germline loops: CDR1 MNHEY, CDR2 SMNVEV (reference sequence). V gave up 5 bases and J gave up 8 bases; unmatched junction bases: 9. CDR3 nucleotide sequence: TGTGCCAGCAGTCCCCTCACCGGGACAGGGGAAGCTTTCTTT. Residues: CASSPLTGTGEAFF.

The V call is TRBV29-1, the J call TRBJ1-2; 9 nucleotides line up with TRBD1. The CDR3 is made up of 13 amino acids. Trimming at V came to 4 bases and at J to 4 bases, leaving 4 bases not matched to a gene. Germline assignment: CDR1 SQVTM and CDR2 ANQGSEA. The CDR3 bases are TGCAGCGTTGTACAGGGGGCTGGCTATGGCTACACCTTC. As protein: CSVVQGAGYGYTF.

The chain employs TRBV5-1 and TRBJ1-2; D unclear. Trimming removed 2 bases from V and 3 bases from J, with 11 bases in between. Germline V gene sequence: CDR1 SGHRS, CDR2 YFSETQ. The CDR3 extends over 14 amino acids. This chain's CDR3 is CASSLGGGDYGYTF. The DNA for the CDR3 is TGCGCCAGCAGCTTAGGTGGAGGAGACTATGGCTACACCTTC.

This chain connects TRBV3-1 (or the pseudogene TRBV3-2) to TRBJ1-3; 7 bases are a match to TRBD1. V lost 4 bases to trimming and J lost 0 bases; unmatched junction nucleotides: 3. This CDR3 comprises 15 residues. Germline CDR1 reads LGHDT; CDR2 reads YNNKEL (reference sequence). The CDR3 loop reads CASSRRTGSGNTIYF. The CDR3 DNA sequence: TGTGCCAGCAGCCGGCGGACAGGCTCTGGAAACACCATATATTTT.

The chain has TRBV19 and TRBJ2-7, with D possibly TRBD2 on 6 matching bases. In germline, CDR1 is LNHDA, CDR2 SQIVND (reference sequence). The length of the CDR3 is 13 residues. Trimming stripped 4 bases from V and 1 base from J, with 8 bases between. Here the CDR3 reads CASSTGTSYEQYF. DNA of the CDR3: TGTGCCAGTAGTACCGGGACTTCCTACGAGCAGTACTTC.

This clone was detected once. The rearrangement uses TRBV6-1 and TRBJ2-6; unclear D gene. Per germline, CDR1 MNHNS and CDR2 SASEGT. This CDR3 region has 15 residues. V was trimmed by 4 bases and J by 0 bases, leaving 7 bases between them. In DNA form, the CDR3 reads TGTGCCAGCAGTGCAGCCAGCTCTGGGGCCAACGTCCTGACTTTC. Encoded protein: CASSAASSGANVLTF.

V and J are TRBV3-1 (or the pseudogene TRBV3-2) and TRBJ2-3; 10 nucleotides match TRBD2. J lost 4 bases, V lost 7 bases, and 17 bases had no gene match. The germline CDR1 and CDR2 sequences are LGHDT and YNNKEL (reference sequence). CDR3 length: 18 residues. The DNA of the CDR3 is TGTGCCAGCACAGACATAGGTGATACTAGCGGGAAATCAGATACGCAGTATTTT. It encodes CASTDIGDTSGKSDTQYF.

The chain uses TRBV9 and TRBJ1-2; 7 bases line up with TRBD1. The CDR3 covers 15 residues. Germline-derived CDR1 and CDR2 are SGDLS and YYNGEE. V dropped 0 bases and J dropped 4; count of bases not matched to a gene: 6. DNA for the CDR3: TGTGCCAGCAGCGTAGCAAATGACAGGGTCTATGGCTACACCTTC. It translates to CASSVANDRVYGYTF.

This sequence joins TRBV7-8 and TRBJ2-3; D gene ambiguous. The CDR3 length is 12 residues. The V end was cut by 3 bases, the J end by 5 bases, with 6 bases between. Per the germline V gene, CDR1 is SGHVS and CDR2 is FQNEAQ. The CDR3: CASSFSGDTQYF. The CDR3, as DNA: TGTGCCAGCAGCTTTTCAGGAGATACGCAGTATTTT.